Listed below are T cell receptor beta chains from one sample, sequenced in a study of blood T cells in healthy people across ages. TCRdb passed the 5' RACE reads through MiXCR, listing each CDR3 protein once. The repertoire holds around 2 million distinct CDR3 sequences, with roughly 43% as singletons. The sample taken for sequencing was blood. Receptors originate from a human donor in good health. CDR3s include the opening cysteine and the closing phenylalanine or tryptophan. D genes are given only for firm matches. The size of a clone is reported for some rows only, either as once, few or many, or as a class for expanded clones.

clone size: many; CDR3 length: 15; D gene: TRBD2; V gene: TRBV20-1; J gene: TRBJ2-7; CDR3 DNA: TGCAGTGCTAGGCTAGCGGGGGGGCAGGGGTACGAGCAGTACTTC; CDR3 protein: CSARLAGGQGYEQYF
clone size: few; CDR3 length: 15; D gene: TRBD1; V gene: TRBV15; J gene: TRBJ1-2; CDR3 DNA: TGTGCCACCAGCAGAGCTGCCGGGACAGGGCATGGCTACACCTTC; CDR3 protein: CATSRAAGTGHGYTF
clone size: once; CDR3 length: 15; D gene: TRBD2; V gene: TRBV7-8; J gene: TRBJ2-2; CDR3 DNA: TGTGCCAGCAGCTCGGGACTACCAAGGACCGGGGAGCTGTTTTTT; CDR3 protein: CASSSGLPRTGELFF
clone size: NA; CDR3 length: 17; D gene: TRBD2; V gene: TRBV6-6; J gene: TRBJ2-5; CDR3 DNA: TGTGCCAGCAGCCTAAGTGGGCGGGGGTCGGGACAAGAGACCCAGTACTTC; CDR3 protein: CASSLSGRGSGQETQYF
clone size: NA; CDR3 length: 13; D gene: NA; V gene: TRBV4-3; J gene: TRBJ1-4; CDR3 DNA: TGCGCCAGCAGCTACAGGAACGGGGAAAAACTGTTTTTT; CDR3 protein: CASSYRNGEKLFF
clone size: NA; CDR3 length: 13; D gene: NA; V gene: TRBV2; J gene: TRBJ1-5; CDR3 DNA: TGTGCCAGCATGCTTGGGGCGGATCAGCCCCAGCATTTT; CDR3 protein: CASMLGADQPQHF
clone size: few; CDR3 length: 13; D gene: NA; V gene: TRBV20-1; J gene: TRBJ2-3; CDR3 DNA: TGCAGTGCTACGGCAGCGGGCTCGGATACGCAGTATTTT; CDR3 protein: CSATAAGSDTQYF
clone size: NA; CDR3 length: 13; D gene: TRBD1; V gene: TRBV30; J gene: TRBJ2-7; CDR3 DNA: TGTGCCTGGAGTGGGAGACAGGGTGGCGAGCAGTACTTC; CDR3 protein: CAWSGRQGGEQYF
clone size: NA; CDR3 length: 17; D gene: TRBD1; V gene: TRBV7-9; J gene: TRBJ1-1; CDR3 DNA: TGTGCCAGCAGCCCCGGGACAGGGGGGGCTTGGAACACTGAAGCTTTCTTT; CDR3 protein: CASSPGTGGAWNTEAFF
clone size: NA; CDR3 length: 14; D gene: NA; V gene: TRBV7-9; J gene: TRBJ1-4; CDR3 DNA: TGTGCCAGCAGCCTAGGAGGCTTACAGGGAAGACTGTTTTTT; CDR3 protein: CASSLGGLQGRLFF
clone size: once; CDR3 length: 14; D gene: NA; V gene: TRBV7-2; J gene: TRBJ2-5; CDR3 DNA: TGTGCCAGCAGCTTCGCCGGCAGAAAAGAGACCCAGTACTTC; CDR3 protein: CASSFAGRKETQYF
clone size: few; CDR3 length: 16; D gene: NA; V gene: TRBV4-3; J gene: TRBJ1-1; CDR3 DNA: TGCGCCAGCAGCCAAGATTACACAGACGTGAACACTGAAGCTTTCTTT; CDR3 protein: CASSQDYTDVNTEAFF
clone size: few; CDR3 length: 15; D gene: TRBD1; V gene: TRBV12-3/TRBV12-4; J gene: TRBJ1-2; CDR3 DNA: TGTGCCAGCAGTCCAGGGACAGGGGGCTTGGTAGGCTACACCTTC; CDR3 protein: CASSPGTGGLVGYTF
clone size: NA; CDR3 length: 12; D gene: NA; V gene: TRBV7-8; J gene: TRBJ1-2; CDR3 DNA: TGTGCCACCAGGGTGGCCAACTATGGCTACACCTTC; CDR3 protein: CATRVANYGYTF
clone size: NA; CDR3 length: 14; D gene: NA; V gene: TRBV12-3/TRBV12-4; J gene: TRBJ2-1; CDR3 DNA: TGTGCCAGCAGTTTTCTGAGCTCCTACAATGTGCAGTTCTTC; CDR3 protein: CASSFLSSYNVQFF
clone size: NA; CDR3 length: 13; D gene: NA; V gene: TRBV6-5; J gene: TRBJ1-6; CDR3 DNA: TGTGCCAGCAGCTACGGGGGAGGCTCACCCCTCCACTTT; CDR3 protein: CASSYGGGSPLHF
clone size: few; CDR3 length: 14; D gene: NA; V gene: TRBV7-2; J gene: TRBJ2-7; CDR3 DNA: TGTGCCAGCAGCTTATCTCTCAACTCCTACGAGCAGTACTTC; CDR3 protein: CASSLSLNSYEQYF
clone size: NA; CDR3 length: 15; D gene: TRBD2; V gene: TRBV11-2; J gene: TRBJ2-1; CDR3 DNA: TGTGCCAGCAGCCCTGTGAAGGGAGGGTACAACGAGCAGTTCTTC; CDR3 protein: CASSPVKGGYNEQFF
clone size: NA; CDR3 length: 14; D gene: NA; V gene: TRBV5-1; J gene: TRBJ1-1; CDR3 DNA: TGCGCCAGCAGCACAGGGTTACCGAACACTGAAGCTTTCTTT; CDR3 protein: CASSTGLPNTEAFF
clone size: NA; CDR3 length: 12; D gene: NA; V gene: TRBV7-9; J gene: TRBJ1-1; CDR3 DNA: TGCGCCAGCAGCTTCATCGAGGCTGAAGCTTTCTTT; CDR3 protein: CASSFIEAEAFF
clone size: few; CDR3 length: 14; D gene: NA; V gene: TRBV5-5; J gene: TRBJ1-1; CDR3 DNA: TGTGCCAGCAGGATGGACGGCTCGAACACTGAAGCTTTCTTT; CDR3 protein: CASRMDGSNTEAFF
clone size: NA; CDR3 length: 13; D gene: NA; V gene: TRBV24-1; J gene: TRBJ1-2; CDR3 DNA: TGTGCCACCAGTGAGGCAGGGAACTATGGCTACACCTTC; CDR3 protein: CATSEAGNYGYTF
clone size: few; CDR3 length: 12; D gene: NA; V gene: TRBV20-1; J gene: TRBJ2-5; CDR3 DNA: TGCAGTGCGGAAGAGGAAGGGGAGACCCAGTACTTC; CDR3 protein: CSAEEEGETQYF
clone size: few; CDR3 length: 14; D gene: NA; V gene: TRBV7-6; J gene: TRBJ2-1; CDR3 DNA: TGTGCCAGCAGCTCCATGGGAATATACAATGAGCAGTTCTTC; CDR3 protein: CASSSMGIYNEQFF
clone size: NA; CDR3 length: 16; D gene: NA; V gene: TRBV15; J gene: TRBJ2-4; CDR3 DNA: TGTGCCACCAGCAGAGGGGTCGGGATTCCCAAAAACATTCAGTACTTC; CDR3 protein: CATSRGVGIPKNIQYF
clone size: NA; CDR3 length: 14; D gene: NA; V gene: TRBV25-1; J gene: TRBJ1-1; CDR3 DNA: TGTGCCAGCAGTGAATCCCGGCATAGCACTGAAGCTTTCTTT; CDR3 protein: CASSESRHSTEAFF
clone size: NA; CDR3 length: 14; D gene: NA; V gene: TRBV10-3; J gene: TRBJ1-2; CDR3 DNA: TGTGCCATCAGTGACCCTAGGGTTTTCTATGGCTACACCTTC; CDR3 protein: CAISDPRVFYGYTF
clone size: NA; CDR3 length: 14; D gene: TRBD1; V gene: TRBV14; J gene: TRBJ2-7; CDR3 DNA: TGTGCCAGCAGCCAAACAGGGGGATTCTACGAGCAGTACTTC; CDR3 protein: CASSQTGGFYEQYF
clone size: NA; CDR3 length: 14; D gene: TRBD1; V gene: TRBV5-1; J gene: TRBJ1-1; CDR3 DNA: TGCGCCAGCAGGACGACAGGGCGAAACACTGAAGCTTTCTTT; CDR3 protein: CASRTTGRNTEAFF
clone size: few; CDR3 length: 15; D gene: NA; V gene: TRBV7-2; J gene: TRBJ2-2; CDR3 DNA: TGTGCCAGCAGCTCTACGCGGGCGGACACCGGGGAGCTGTTTTTT; CDR3 protein: CASSSTRADTGELFF
clone size: few; CDR3 length: 15; D gene: NA; V gene: TRBV5-1; J gene: TRBJ2-7; CDR3 DNA: TGCGCCAGCAGCCGAAACAGACTAGAAACTTACGAGCAGTACTTC; CDR3 protein: CASSRNRLETYEQYF
clone size: NA; CDR3 length: 12; D gene: NA; V gene: TRBV2; J gene: TRBJ1-2; CDR3 DNA: TGTGCCAGCGACGGGGGCAGTTATGGCTACACCTTC; CDR3 protein: CASDGGSYGYTF
clone size: few; CDR3 length: 14; D gene: TRBD1; V gene: TRBV13; J gene: TRBJ1-1; CDR3 DNA: TGTGCCAGCAGCAAGGGACAGGGGTACACTGAAGCTTTTTTT; CDR3 protein: CASSKGQGYTEAFF
clone size: NA; CDR3 length: 13; D gene: NA; V gene: TRBV29-1; J gene: TRBJ1-1; CDR3 DNA: TGCAGCGCAGGGGAGGGAAGAGTCACTGAAGCTTTCTTT; CDR3 protein: CSAGEGRVTEAFF
clone size: NA; CDR3 length: 15; D gene: TRBD1; V gene: TRBV29-1; J gene: TRBJ1-6; CDR3 DNA: TGCAGCGTTAAGACAGGGAGCTCCTATAATTCACCCCTCCACTTT; CDR3 protein: CSVKTGSSYNSPLHF
clone size: few; CDR3 length: 16; D gene: NA; V gene: TRBV4-1; J gene: TRBJ2-1; CDR3 DNA: TGCGCCAGCAGCCAAGAGCCTCCGGGGGAATGGAATGAGCAGTTCTTC; CDR3 protein: CASSQEPPGEWNEQFF
clone size: NA; CDR3 length: 12; D gene: NA; V gene: TRBV20-1; J gene: TRBJ1-1; CDR3 DNA: TGCAGTGGAAAGGAGGGGGGGACTGAAGCTTTCTTT; CDR3 protein: CSGKEGGTEAFF
clone size: few; CDR3 length: 14; D gene: TRBD1; V gene: TRBV5-8; J gene: TRBJ2-7; CDR3 DNA: TGTGCCAGCAGCACCGGAGACAGGGTGAACGAGCAGTACTTC; CDR3 protein: CASSTGDRVNEQYF
clone size: NA; CDR3 length: 14; D gene: TRBD1; V gene: TRBV5-1; J gene: TRBJ1-1; CDR3 DNA: TGCGCCAGCAGCCTACCGGGACAGGGGTTAGAAGCTTTCTTT; CDR3 protein: CASSLPGQGLEAFF
clone size: NA; CDR3 length: 11; D gene: NA; V gene: TRBV29-1; J gene: TRBJ2-7; CDR3 DNA: TGCAGCGTTGCCGGGGACCACGAGCAGTACTTC; CDR3 protein: CSVAGDHEQYF
clone size: few; CDR3 length: 14; D gene: NA; V gene: TRBV7-2; J gene: TRBJ1-2; CDR3 DNA: TGTGCCAGCAGCCAGGACAGTGGCTCGGCGGGCTACACCTTC; CDR3 protein: CASSQDSGSAGYTF
clone size: once; CDR3 length: 15; D gene: NA; V gene: TRBV14; J gene: TRBJ2-3; CDR3 DNA: TGTGCCAGCAGACAATGGGGAGCGAGCACAGATACGCAGTATTTT; CDR3 protein: CASRQWGASTDTQYF
clone size: NA; CDR3 length: 15; D gene: NA; V gene: TRBV20-1; J gene: TRBJ1-2; CDR3 DNA: TGCAGTGCCCTAAGACATAACCCCTCTAACTATGGCTACACCTTC; CDR3 protein: CSALRHNPSNYGYTF
clone size: few; CDR3 length: 15; D gene: TRBD1; V gene: TRBV12-3/TRBV12-4; J gene: TRBJ1-6; CDR3 DNA: TGTGCCAGCACCTCCGGGACAGACTCGGGTTCACCCCTCCACTTT; CDR3 protein: CASTSGTDSGSPLHF
clone size: NA; CDR3 length: 15; D gene: NA; V gene: TRBV7-2; J gene: TRBJ2-5; CDR3 DNA: TGTGCCAGCAGCTTAGAAGGGTCAGGGACGGAGACCCAGTACTTC; CDR3 protein: CASSLEGSGTETQYF
clone size: few; CDR3 length: 15; D gene: NA; V gene: TRBV5-1; J gene: TRBJ1-2; CDR3 DNA: TGCGCCAGCAGCTTTTCCGGACCCGACGTCTATGGCTACACCTTC; CDR3 protein: CASSFSGPDVYGYTF
clone size: few; CDR3 length: 14; D gene: NA; V gene: TRBV6-1; J gene: TRBJ1-5; CDR3 DNA: TGTGCCAGCAACAACAGGGATCTGAATCAGCCCCAGCATTTT; CDR3 protein: CASNNRDLNQPQHF
clone size: few; CDR3 length: 20; D gene: TRBD1; V gene: TRBV5-1; J gene: TRBJ2-1; CDR3 DNA: TGCGCCAGCAGCTTAAGAACTGGTAACAGGGGGTACTACTCCTACAATGAGCAGTTCTTC; CDR3 protein: CASSLRTGNRGYYSYNEQFF
clone size: few; CDR3 length: 15; D gene: NA; V gene: TRBV9; J gene: TRBJ2-3; CDR3 DNA: TGTGCCAGCAGCGTAGGGCTGGGTAGCACAGATACGCAGTATTTT; CDR3 protein: CASSVGLGSTDTQYF
clone size: few; CDR3 length: 15; D gene: NA; V gene: TRBV7-2; J gene: TRBJ2-7; CDR3 DNA: TGTGCCAGCAGCCGAGACCGGGACACCACCTACGAGCAGTACTTC; CDR3 protein: CASSRDRDTTYEQYF
clone size: few; CDR3 length: 15; D gene: NA; V gene: TRBV25-1; J gene: TRBJ2-1; CDR3 DNA: TGTGCCAGCAGTAAAGGCTTTGATATCTACAATGAGCAGTTCTTC; CDR3 protein: CASSKGFDIYNEQFF
clone size: few; CDR3 length: 14; D gene: NA; V gene: TRBV5-5; J gene: TRBJ2-3; CDR3 DNA: TGTGCCAGCAGCTTAATGCAATCGACAGATACGCAGTATTTT; CDR3 protein: CASSLMQSTDTQYF
clone size: few; CDR3 length: 17; D gene: TRBD2; V gene: TRBV28; J gene: TRBJ2-1; CDR3 DNA: TGTGCCAGCAGTTTAGGTCTGCTAGCGGGGGTTAGCAATGAGCAGTTCTTC; CDR3 protein: CASSLGLLAGVSNEQFF
clone size: few; CDR3 length: 13; D gene: NA; V gene: TRBV20-1; J gene: TRBJ2-3; CDR3 DNA: TGCAGTGCTAGAGATCAAGTTTATGATACGCAGTATTTT; CDR3 protein: CSARDQVYDTQYF
clone size: NA; CDR3 length: 13; D gene: TRBD1; V gene: TRBV7-6; J gene: TRBJ2-1; CDR3 DNA: TGTGCCAGCAGACAATCGACAGGGAATGAGCAGTTCTTC; CDR3 protein: CASRQSTGNEQFF
clone size: many; CDR3 length: 14; D gene: TRBD1; V gene: TRBV6-5; J gene: TRBJ1-2; CDR3 DNA: TGTGCCAGCAGACCCGGACAGGGCGTATATGGCTACACCTTC; CDR3 protein: CASRPGQGVYGYTF
clone size: NA; CDR3 length: 15; D gene: NA; V gene: TRBV10-3; J gene: TRBJ1-1; CDR3 DNA: TGTGCCATCAGTGAGTCTTGGCAGACCAACACTGAAGCTTTCTTT; CDR3 protein: CAISESWQTNTEAFF
clone size: few; CDR3 length: 14; D gene: TRBD2; V gene: TRBV12-5; J gene: TRBJ2-4; CDR3 DNA: TGTGCTAGTGGTTTGGGCGCGGGGGAGGACATTCAGTACTTC; CDR3 protein: CASGLGAGEDIQYF
clone size: NA; CDR3 length: 13; D gene: NA; V gene: TRBV3-1; J gene: TRBJ2-1; CDR3 DNA: TGTGCCAGCAGCCAAGACCTGGGTAGTACGCAGTTCTTC; CDR3 protein: CASSQDLGSTQFF